This TCR beta chain was recovered during a study of T cell clonality in common variable immunodeficiency. V dropped 4 bases and J dropped 7; count of bases not matched to a gene: 3. The germline gives CDR1 MGHRA, CDR2 YSYEKL. CDR3 size: 13 residues. Whole-study findings and limits: Compared with controls, CVID subjects had fewer shared TCRbeta clones. CVID subjects had higher TCRbeta clonality than healthy controls, most marked in about a third. What drives increased CVID clonality needs T cell subpopulation sequencing.

Clones were read by immunoSEQ multiplex PCR, and TCRdb kept only the in-frame ones, dropping some. The repertoire shows around 60,000 clones, none seen only once; the top ten take 1.7%. Heparinized whole blood, roughly 4.5 to 9 ml, came from each donor. This clone came up many times. As yet, its antigen is unknown. Read sequence stops 3 residues before the CDR3 end, and the germline J gene provides the missing end. The origin of this receptor is a person between 18 and 75 years old in good health. The rearrangement links TRBV4-1 to TRBJ1-5; 8 bases align to TRBD1. Sequenced: peripheral blood mononuclear cells. CDR3 bases read: TGCGCCAGCAGCCCACAGGGGGGACAGCCC. Its translation: CASSPQGGQP. The CDR3 in full is CASSPQGGQPQHF.